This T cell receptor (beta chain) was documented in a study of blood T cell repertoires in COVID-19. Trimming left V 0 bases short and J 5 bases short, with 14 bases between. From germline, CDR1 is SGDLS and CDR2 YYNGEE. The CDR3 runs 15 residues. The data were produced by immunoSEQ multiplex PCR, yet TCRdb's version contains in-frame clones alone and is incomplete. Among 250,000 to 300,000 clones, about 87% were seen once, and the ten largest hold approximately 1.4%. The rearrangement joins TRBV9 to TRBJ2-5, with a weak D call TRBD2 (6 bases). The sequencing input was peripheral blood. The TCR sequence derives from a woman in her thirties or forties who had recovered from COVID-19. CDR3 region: CASSVGGAVSETQYF. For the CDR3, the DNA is TGTGCCAGCAGCGTAGGCGGGGCCGTCTCGGAGACCCAGTACTTC.